This TCR beta chain was captured by sequencing in a study of blood T cell repertoires in COVID-19. At the level of the study: The cDNA or gDNA used as material had been derived from T cells, B-cell-depleted T cells, or PBMCs.

Methods used by the authors: The assay estimated nucleated cells by amplifying reference gene primers. Some clones are missing from TCRdb's copy, which holds only in-frame ones; the method was immunoSEQ multiplex PCR. The V and J calls and the clone size are those of that table, but D and trimming were determined from the DNA. The sample includes over 110,000 clones, more than 70% of them seen just once. This TCR came from a human donor in a cohort sampled during active COVID-19. Sequencing was performed on peripheral blood.

CDR3 coding DNA: TGTGCCAGCAGCTTGGGGGGGTTGGGAACTGAAGCTTTCTTT. Translated, it gives CASSLGGLGTEAFF. This chain uses TRBV11-3 with TRBJ1-1, with a possible D match to TRBD1 (5 bases). CDR1 SGHNT and CDR2 YENEEA come from the germline V gene. The CDR3 length is 14 residues. Trimming took off 3 bases at V and 5 bases at J, with 13 bases between the two ends.